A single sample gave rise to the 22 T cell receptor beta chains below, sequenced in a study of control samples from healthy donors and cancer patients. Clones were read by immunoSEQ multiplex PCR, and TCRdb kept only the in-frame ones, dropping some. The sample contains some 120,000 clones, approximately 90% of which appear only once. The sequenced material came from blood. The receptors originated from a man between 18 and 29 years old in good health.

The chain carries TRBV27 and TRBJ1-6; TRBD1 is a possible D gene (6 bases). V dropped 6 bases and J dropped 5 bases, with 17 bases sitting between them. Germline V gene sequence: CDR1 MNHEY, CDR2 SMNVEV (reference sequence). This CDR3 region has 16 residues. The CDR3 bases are TGTGCCAGCAGGATGGGGGCAGGGGCCCATAATTCACCCCTCCACTTT. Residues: CASRMGAGAHNSPLHF.

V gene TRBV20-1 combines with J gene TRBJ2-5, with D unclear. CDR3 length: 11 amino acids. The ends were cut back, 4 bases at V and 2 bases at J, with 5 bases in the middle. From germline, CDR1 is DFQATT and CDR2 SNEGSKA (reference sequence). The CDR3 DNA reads TGCAGTGCTACCCGTCAAGAGACCCAGTACTTC. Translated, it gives CSATRQETQYF.

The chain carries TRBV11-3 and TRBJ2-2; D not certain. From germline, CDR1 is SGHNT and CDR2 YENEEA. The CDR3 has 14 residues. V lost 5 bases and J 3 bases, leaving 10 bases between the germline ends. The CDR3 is CASSPPTYTGELFF. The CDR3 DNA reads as TGTGCCAGCAGCCCCCCTACCTACACCGGGGAGCTGTTTTTT.

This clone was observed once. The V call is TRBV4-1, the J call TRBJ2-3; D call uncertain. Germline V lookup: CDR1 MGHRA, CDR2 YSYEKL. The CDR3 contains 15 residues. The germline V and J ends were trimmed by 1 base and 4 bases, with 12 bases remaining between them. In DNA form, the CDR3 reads TGCGCCAGCAGCCAAGTCGCCAGCGAGGCAGATACGCAGTATTTT. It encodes CASSQVASEADTQYF.

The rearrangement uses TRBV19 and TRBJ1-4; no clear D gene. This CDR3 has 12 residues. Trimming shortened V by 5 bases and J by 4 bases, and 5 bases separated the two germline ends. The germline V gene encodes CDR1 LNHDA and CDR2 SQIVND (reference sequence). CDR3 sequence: CASSVYNEKLFF. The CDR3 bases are TGTGCCAGTAGTGTCTATAATGAAAAACTGTTTTTT.

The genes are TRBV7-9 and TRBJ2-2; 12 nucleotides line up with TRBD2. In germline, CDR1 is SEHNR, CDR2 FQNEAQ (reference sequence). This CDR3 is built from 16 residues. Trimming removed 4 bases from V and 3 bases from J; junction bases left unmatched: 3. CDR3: CASSSRLAGDTGELFF. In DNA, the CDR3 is TGTGCCAGCAGCTCACGACTAGCGGGGGACACCGGGGAGCTGTTTTTT.

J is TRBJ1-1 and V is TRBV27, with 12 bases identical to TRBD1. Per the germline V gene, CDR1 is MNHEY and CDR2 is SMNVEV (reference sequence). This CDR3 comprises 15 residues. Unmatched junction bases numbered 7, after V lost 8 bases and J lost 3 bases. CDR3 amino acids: CASRSGTGGYTEAFF. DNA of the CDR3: TGTGCCAGCCGCTCCGGGACAGGGGGCTACACTGAAGCTTTCTTT.

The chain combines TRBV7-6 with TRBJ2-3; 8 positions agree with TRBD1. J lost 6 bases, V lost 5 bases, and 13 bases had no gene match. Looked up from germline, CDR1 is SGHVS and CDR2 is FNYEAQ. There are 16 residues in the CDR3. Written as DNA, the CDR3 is TGTGCCAGCAGCGCGGCGCGGGACAGGTCTTTCGATACGCAGTATTTT. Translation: CASSAARDRSFDTQYF.

The CDR3: CATSREAGAGSPLHF. The CDR3 DNA is TGTGCCACCAGCAGAGAAGCGGGGGCCGGTTCACCCCTCCACTTT. This chain links TRBV15 with TRBJ1-6; possible D gene TRBD1, 6 bases. From germline, CDR1 is LNHNV and CDR2 YYDKDF (reference sequence). This CDR3 has 15 residues. V was trimmed by 0 bases and J by 9 bases, leaving 12 bases between them. The full variable domain, with the rest looked up from reference TRBV15 and TRBJ1-6, is DAMVIQNPRYQVTQFGKPVTLSCSQTLNHNVMYWYQQKSSQAPKLLFHYYDKDFNNEADTPDNFQSRRPNTSFCFLDIRSPGLGDTAMYLCATSREAGAGSPLHFGNGTRLTVT.

CDR3 DNA: TGTGCCAGTAGTATAGAACTAGCGGAGAGCACAGATACGCAGTATTTT. Its protein product is CASSIELAESTDTQYF. The V gene is TRBV19, the J gene TRBJ2-3; 8 bases agree with TRBD2. V trimming: 0 bases; J trimming: 0 bases; junction bases outside the gene matches: 2. The CDR3 covers 16 residues. Germline CDR1 LNHDA, CDR2 SQIVND (reference sequence).

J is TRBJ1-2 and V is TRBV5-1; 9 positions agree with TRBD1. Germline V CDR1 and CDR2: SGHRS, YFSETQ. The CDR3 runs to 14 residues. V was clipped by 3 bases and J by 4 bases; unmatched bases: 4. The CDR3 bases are TGCGCCAGCAGCTCCACAGGGGGCGGCTATGGCTACACCTTC. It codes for CASSSTGGGYGYTF.

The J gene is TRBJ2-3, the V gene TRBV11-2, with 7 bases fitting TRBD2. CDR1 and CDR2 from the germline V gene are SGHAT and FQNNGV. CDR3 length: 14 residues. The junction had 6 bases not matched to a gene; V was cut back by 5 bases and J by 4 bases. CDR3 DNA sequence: TGTGCCAGCAGCGCAATGGGGGGGGCAGATACGCAGTATTTT. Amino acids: CASSAMGGADTQYF. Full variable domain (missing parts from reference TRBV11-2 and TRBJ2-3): EAGVAQSPRYKIIEKRQSVAFWCNPISGHATLYWYQQILGQGPKLLIQFQNNGVVDDSQLPKDRFSAERLKGVDSTLKIQPAKLEDSAVYLCASSAMGGADTQYFGPGTRLTVL.

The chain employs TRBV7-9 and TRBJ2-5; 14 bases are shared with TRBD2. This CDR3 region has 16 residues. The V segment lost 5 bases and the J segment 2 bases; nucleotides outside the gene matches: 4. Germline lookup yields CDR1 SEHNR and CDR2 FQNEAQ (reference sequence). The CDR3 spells CASSKTSGGVQETQYF. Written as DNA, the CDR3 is TGTGCCAGCAGCAAGACTAGCGGGGGGGTACAAGAGACCCAGTACTTC.

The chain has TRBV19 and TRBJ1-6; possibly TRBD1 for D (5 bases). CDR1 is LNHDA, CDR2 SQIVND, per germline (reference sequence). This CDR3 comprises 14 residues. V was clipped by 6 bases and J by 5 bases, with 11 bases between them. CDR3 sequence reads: CASSTGQNNSPLHF. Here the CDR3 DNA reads TGTGCCAGTAGCACCGGACAAAATAATTCACCCCTCCACTTT.

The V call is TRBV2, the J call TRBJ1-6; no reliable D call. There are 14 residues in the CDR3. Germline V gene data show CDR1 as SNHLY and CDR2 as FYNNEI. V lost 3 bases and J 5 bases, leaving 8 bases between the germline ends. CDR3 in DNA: TGTGCCAGCAGTGACGGAGGGAATAATTCACCCCTCCACTTT. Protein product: CASSDGGNNSPLHF.

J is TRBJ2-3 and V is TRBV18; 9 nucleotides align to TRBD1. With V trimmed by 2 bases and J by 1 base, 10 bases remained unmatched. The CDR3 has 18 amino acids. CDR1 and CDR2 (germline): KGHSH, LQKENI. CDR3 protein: CASSPYNRGLGGTDTQYF. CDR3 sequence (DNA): TGTGCCAGCTCACCATACAACAGGGGGCTAGGTGGCACAGATACGCAGTATTTT.

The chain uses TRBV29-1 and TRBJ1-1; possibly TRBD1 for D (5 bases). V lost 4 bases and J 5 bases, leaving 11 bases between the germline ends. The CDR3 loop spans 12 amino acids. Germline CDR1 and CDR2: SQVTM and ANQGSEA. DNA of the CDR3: TGCAGCGTTGCCAGGGAGGGGACTGAAGCTTTCTTT. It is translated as CSVAREGTEAFF. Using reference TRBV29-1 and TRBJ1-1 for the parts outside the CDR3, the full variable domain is SAVISQKPSRDICQRGTSLTIQCQVDSQVTMMFWYRQQPGQSLTLIATANQGSEATYESGFVIDKFPISRPNLTFSTLTVSNMSPEDSSIYLCSVAREGTEAFFGQGTRLTVV.

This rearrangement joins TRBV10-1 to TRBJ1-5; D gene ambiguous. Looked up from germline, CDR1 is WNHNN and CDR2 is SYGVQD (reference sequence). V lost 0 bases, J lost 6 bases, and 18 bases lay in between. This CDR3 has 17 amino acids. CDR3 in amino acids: CASSESRADTSGQPQHF. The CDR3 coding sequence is TGCGCCAGCAGTGAGTCAAGGGCCGACACCTCCGGTCAGCCCCAGCATTTT.

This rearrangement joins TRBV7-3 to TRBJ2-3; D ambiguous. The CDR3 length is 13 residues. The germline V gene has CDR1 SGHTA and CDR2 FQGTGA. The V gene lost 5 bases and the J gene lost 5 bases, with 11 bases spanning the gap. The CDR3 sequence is CASSLSIGDTQYF. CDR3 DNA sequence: TGTGCCAGCAGCCTCTCCATCGGAGATACGCAGTATTTT. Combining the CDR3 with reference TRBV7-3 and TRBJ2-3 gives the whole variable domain GAGVSQTPSNKVTEKGKYVELRCDPISGHTALYWYRQSLGQGPEFLIYFQGTGAADDSGLPNDRFFAVRPEGSVSTLKIQRTERGDSAVYLCASSLSIGDTQYFGPGTRLTVL.

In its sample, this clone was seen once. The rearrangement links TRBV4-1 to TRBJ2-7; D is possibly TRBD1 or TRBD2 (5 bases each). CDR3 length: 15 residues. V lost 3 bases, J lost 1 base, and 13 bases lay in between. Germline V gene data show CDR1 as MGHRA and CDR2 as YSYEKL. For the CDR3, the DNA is TGCGCCAGCAGCCAGACTAAGGGGCTTTCCTACGAGCAGTACTTC. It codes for CASSQTKGLSYEQYF.

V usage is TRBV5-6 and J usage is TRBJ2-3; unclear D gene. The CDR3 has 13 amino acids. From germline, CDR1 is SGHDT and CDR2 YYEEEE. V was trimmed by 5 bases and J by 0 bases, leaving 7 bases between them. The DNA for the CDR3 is TGTGCCAGCAGTGAATATAGCACAGATACGCAGTATTTT. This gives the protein CASSEYSTDTQYF. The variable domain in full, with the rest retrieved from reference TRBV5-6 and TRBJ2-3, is DAGVTQSPTHLIKTRGQQVTLRCSPKSGHDTVSWYQQALGQGPQFIFQYYEEEERQRGNFPDRFSGHQFPNYSSELNVNALLLGDSALYLCASSEYSTDTQYFGPGTRLTVL.

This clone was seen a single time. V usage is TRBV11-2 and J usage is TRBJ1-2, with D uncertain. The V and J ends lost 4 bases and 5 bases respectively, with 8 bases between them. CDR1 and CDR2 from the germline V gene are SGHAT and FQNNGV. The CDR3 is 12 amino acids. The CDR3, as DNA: TGTGCCAGCAGCTCAGGATGGTATGGCTACACCTTC. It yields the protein CASSSGWYGYTF. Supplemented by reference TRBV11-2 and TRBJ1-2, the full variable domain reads EAGVAQSPRYKIIEKRQSVAFWCNPISGHATLYWYQQILGQGPKLLIQFQNNGVVDDSQLPKDRFSAERLKGVDSTLKIQPAKLEDSAVYLCASSSGWYGYTFGSGTRLTVV.